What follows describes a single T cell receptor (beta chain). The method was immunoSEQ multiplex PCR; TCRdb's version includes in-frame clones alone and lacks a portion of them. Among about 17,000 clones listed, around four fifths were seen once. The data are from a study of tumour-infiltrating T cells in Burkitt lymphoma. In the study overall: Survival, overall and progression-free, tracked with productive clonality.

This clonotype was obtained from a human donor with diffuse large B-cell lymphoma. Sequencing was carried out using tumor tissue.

CDR3 sequence: CASSQDREFNQPQHF. As DNA, the CDR3 is TGCGCCAGCAGCCAAGACAGGGAGTTCAATCAGCCCCAGCATTTT. The genes are TRBV4-1 and TRBJ1-5; D is perhaps TRBD1 (5 bases). The germline V and J ends were trimmed by 0 bases and 3 bases, with 9 bases remaining between them. Germline-derived CDR1 and CDR2 are MGHRA and YSYEKL. The CDR3 sequence is 15 residues long.